This T cell receptor (beta chain) comes out of a study of shared clonotypes between healthy human individuals. The V gene lost 0 bases and the J gene lost 5 bases, with 12 bases spanning the gap. In germline, CDR1 is SGDLS, CDR2 YYNGEE. This CDR3 spans 15 amino acids. To note about this clone: Its specificity is unknown.

In the CD4+ fraction, cells were divided into CD45RA+ naive and CD45RA-negative memory subsets. At the deep level, the assay was run. Authors' analysis steps: Filtering differed since immunoSEQ provided only junctions, with no quality scores. Repertoires were generated with immunoSEQ multiplex PCR, while TCRdb's copy carries only in-frame clones and drops some. That table gives V, J and clone size, and the DNA gave D and trimming. This sample has under 750,000 clones, with over 60% found just once. Overall study findings and caveats: In contrast to clonotypes shared by all four donors, non-shared clonotypes had lower generation probabilities.

The chain employs TRBV9 and TRBJ2-4; D gene uncertain. The TCR sequence derives from a woman aged 25-40 years in good health. Sequencing input: memory CD4+ T cells sorted from blood. As to subset: CD45RA-negative fraction. CDR3: CASSVALGDQNIQYF. The CDR3 nucleotides read TGTGCCAGCAGCGTAGCATTAGGTGACCAAAACATTCAGTACTTC.